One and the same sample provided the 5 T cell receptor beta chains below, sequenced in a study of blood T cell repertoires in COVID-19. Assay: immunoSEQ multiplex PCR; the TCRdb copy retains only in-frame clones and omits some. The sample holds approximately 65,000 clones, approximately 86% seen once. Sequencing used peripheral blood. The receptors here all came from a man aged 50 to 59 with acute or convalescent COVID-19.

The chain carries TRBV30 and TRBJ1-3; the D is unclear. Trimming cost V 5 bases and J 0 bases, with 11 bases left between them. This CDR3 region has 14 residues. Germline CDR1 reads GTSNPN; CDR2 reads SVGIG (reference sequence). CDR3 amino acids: CAWGSGFSGNTIYF. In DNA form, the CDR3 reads TGTGCCTGGGGATCCGGGTTCTCTGGAAACACCATATATTTT.

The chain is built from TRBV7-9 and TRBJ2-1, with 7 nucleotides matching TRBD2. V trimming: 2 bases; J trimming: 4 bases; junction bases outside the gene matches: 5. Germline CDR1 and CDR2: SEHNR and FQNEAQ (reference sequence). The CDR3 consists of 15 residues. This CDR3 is CASSLFAGVYNEQFF. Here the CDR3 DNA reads TGTGCCAGCAGCTTATTCGCGGGAGTTTACAATGAGCAGTTCTTC.

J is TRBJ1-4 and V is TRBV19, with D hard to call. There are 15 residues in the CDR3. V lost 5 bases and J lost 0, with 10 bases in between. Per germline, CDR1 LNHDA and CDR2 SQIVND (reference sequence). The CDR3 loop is CASSPYTPTNEKLFF. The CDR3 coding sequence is TGTGCCAGTAGTCCATATACACCAACTAATGAAAAACTGTTTTTT.

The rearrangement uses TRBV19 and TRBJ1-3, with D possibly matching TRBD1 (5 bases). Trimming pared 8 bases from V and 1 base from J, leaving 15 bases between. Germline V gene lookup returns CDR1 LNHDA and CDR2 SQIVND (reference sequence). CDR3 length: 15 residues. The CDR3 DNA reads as TGTGCCAGTCAGGGAAGGACCCTGTCTGGAAACACCATATATTTT. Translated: CASQGRTLSGNTIYF.

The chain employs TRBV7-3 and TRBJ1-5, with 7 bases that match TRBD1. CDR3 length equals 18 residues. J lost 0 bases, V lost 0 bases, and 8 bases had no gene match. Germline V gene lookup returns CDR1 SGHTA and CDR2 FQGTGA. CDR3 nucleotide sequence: TGTGCCAGCAGCTTAACGGGCAGGGGGAGACATAGCAATCAGCCCCAGCATTTT. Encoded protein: CASSLTGRGRHSNQPQHF.